This T cell receptor (beta chain) was identified during a study of T-cell reconstitution after alpha-beta-depleted transplantation in children. Study outcomes and limitations: Alpha-beta T cells present about two months after transplant were reported to originate from several hundred expanded graft clones. Where some patients showed high TCRbeta diversity at day 60, it came from recipient T cells and thymic progenitors that had survived.

V was pared by 4 bases and J by 9 bases, with 22 bases between. The CDR3 is 15 amino acids. Looked up from germline, CDR1 is MGHRA and CDR2 is YSYEKL. Using unique molecular identifiers, the investigators prepared the TCRbeta library. TCRdb passed the PCR reads through MiXCR, listing each CDR3 protein once. Among 200,000 to 250,000 distinct CDR3 sequences listed, around 9.2% were seen once. Turning to this clonotype: Its specificity is not known.

Here the sequenced sample was PBMCs, mostly from graft donor cells, taken 360 days after TCRalphabeta/CD19-depleted stem cell transplant. The sequence came from a male patient under 10 years old who had a stem cell transplant for acute myeloid leukemia, so the T cells may come from the graft donor. The rearrangement joins TRBV4-1 to TRBJ2-7; D tentatively fits TRBD1 or TRBD2 (6 bases each). The CDR3: CASSLWNFLEGVQYV. The CDR3 coding sequence is TGCGCCAGCAGCCTTTGGAATTTTTTGGAGGGGGTGCAGTACGTC.